This T cell receptor beta chain originates from a study of T cells in Graves' hyperthyroidism and ophthalmopathy. Study context: Specimen type is peripheral blood, collected at initial diagnosis prior to any treatment. Study conclusions and caveats: Most clonotypes that expanded in the thyroid above 0.001 also showed up in blood.

In its sample, this clonotype was seen many times. Antigen: not known. Germline V gives CDR1 LGHDT, CDR2 YNNKEL (reference sequence). Trimming at V came to 1 base and at J to 5 bases, leaving 5 bases not matched to a gene. This CDR3 has 15 amino acids. TCR beta CDR3 region amplification was performed from RNA transcripts. First-round RT-PCR with HTBI primers amplified the TCR CDR3 region. One entry per CDR3 protein, called by TCRdb with MiXCR from the multiplex PCR reads. Among hundreds of thousands of distinct CDR3 sequences listed, 14% to 15% were seen once. Sequencing was carried out using blood. This sequence originates from a man aged 18 to 35 with Graves' ophthalmopathy. The chain carries TRBV3-1 and TRBJ2-7; TRBD1 agrees at 10 bases. The DNA of the CDR3 is TGTGCCAGCAGCCAAGGGGACAGGGGTCGCCACGAGCAGTACTTC. Its protein is CASSQGDRGRHEQYF.